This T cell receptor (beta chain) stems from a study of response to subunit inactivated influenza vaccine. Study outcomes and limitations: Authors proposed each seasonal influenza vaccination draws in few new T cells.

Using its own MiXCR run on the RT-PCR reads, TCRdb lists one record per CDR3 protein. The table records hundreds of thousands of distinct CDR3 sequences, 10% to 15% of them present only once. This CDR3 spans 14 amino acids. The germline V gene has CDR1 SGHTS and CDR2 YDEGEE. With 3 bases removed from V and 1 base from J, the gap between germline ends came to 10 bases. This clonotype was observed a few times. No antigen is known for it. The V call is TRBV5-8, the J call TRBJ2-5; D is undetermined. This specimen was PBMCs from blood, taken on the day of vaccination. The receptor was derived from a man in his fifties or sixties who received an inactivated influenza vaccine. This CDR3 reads CASSSRVIQETQYF. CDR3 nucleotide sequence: TGTGCCAGCAGCTCCCGGGTTATCCAAGAGACCCAGTACTTC.